This record looks at one T cell receptor beta chain sequence and its context. Germline V CDR1 and CDR2: SGDLS, YYNGEE. V gave up 3 bases and J gave up 5 bases; unmatched junction bases: 8. There are 15 residues in the CDR3. This entry comes from a study of blood T cell repertoires in COVID-19. The repertoire was sequenced with immunoSEQ multiplex PCR; TCRdb's copy has only in-frame clones and lacks some. This table has about 140,000 clones, roughly 80% appearing once. The TCR originated in an older man who had recovered from COVID-19. The sample taken for sequencing was peripheral blood. The J gene is TRBJ1-2, the V gene TRBV9; TRBD1 matches at 9 bases. CDR3 loop: CASSEGDRAEYGYTF. CDR3 DNA: TGTGCCAGCAGCGAGGGGGACAGGGCCGAGTATGGCTACACCTTC.